This T cell receptor beta chain derives from a study of control samples from healthy donors and cancer patients. Some clones are missing from TCRdb's copy, which holds only in-frame ones; the method was immunoSEQ multiplex PCR. Of more than 65,000 clones in the sample, approximately 90% were seen once. Sequenced input: PBMCs. The sequence derives from a woman aged 60-75 years with head and neck cancer.

This CDR3 is CASSRQGNVATNEKLFF. The CDR3 DNA reads TGTGCCAGTAGCCGACAGGGGAACGTTGCAACTAATGAAAAACTGTTTTTT. This chain connects TRBV19 to TRBJ1-4, with 8 bases matching TRBD1. The CDR3 has 17 amino acids. Unmatched junction bases numbered 9, after V lost 6 bases and J lost 0 bases. Per the germline V gene, CDR1 is LNHDA and CDR2 is SQIVND (reference sequence).